Listed below are T cell receptor beta chains from one sample, sequenced in a study of T cells in Graves' hyperthyroidism and ophthalmopathy. MiXCR was run by TCRdb on the multiplex PCR reads, yielding one entry per CDR3 protein. This sample has 300,000 to 400,000 distinct CDR3 sequences, with roughly 21% found just once. Sequences were obtained from blood. All receptors derive from a woman aged 50 to 60 with Graves' hyperthyroidism. Each CDR3 is given with its conserved first and last residue. A D gene is named only where the DNA matches it firmly. Clone size is given for some rows only: seen once, a few or many times, or a class if the clone is expanded.

size	D	J	V	CDR3	DNA
few	TRBD2	TRBJ2-1	TRBV19	CASSTVTSAHYNEQFF	TGTGCCAGTAGTACCGTTACTAGCGCACACTACAATGAGCAGTTCTTC
.	.	TRBJ2-7	TRBV12-3/TRBV12-4	CASSNAPSYEQYF	TGTGCCAGCAGTAATGCGCCCTCCTACGAGCAGTACTTC
.	.	TRBJ2-5	TRBV20-1	CSAPRTPQETQYF	TGCAGTGCCCCACGGACACCCCAAGAGACCCAGTACTTC
few	.	TRBJ2-1	TRBV20-1	CSAPHLGPSYNEQFF	TGCAGTGCTCCTCACTTAGGGCCGTCCTACAATGAGCAGTTCTTC
few	TRBD2	TRBJ2-5	TRBV27	CASSPRSGTQETQYF	TGTGCCAGCAGTCCCCGTAGCGGGACCCAAGAGACCCAGTACTTC
many	TRBD1	TRBJ1-4	TRBV2	CASSEVGQGLGLFF	TGTGCCAGCAGTGAAGTGGGACAGGGCCTAGGACTGTTTTTT
.	TRBD1	TRBJ2-7	TRBV2	CASRTTGADEQYF	TGTGCCAGCAGAACGACAGGGGCCGATGAGCAGTACTTC
many	.	TRBJ1-4	TRBV5-4	CASSFGRANEKLFF	TGTGCCAGCAGCTTTGGCAGGGCAAATGAAAAACTGTTTTTT
many	.	TRBJ2-5	TRBV20-1	CSAKRTHFGETQYF	TGCAGTGCCAAAAGAACCCACTTCGGGGAGACCCAGTACTTC
few	TRBD1	TRBJ2-5	TRBV28	CASSLGDRGYF	TGTGCCAGCAGTTTAGGGGACAGAGGGTACTTC
.	TRBD2	TRBJ2-1	TRBV5-1	CASSLAASGYNEQFF	TGCGCCAGCAGCCTGGCGGCTAGCGGGTACAATGAGCAGTTCTTC
few	TRBD1	TRBJ2-7	TRBV20-1	CSVGQGVYEQYF	TGCAGCGTGGGACAGGGTGTCTACGAGCAGTACTTC
many	TRBD2	TRBJ2-1	TRBV5-5	CASSLLAGGLNEQFF	TGTGCCAGCAGCCTCCTAGCGGGGGGGCTGAATGAGCAGTTCTTC
many	.	TRBJ2-4	TRBV2	CASSESWGQGNIQYF	TGTGCCAGCAGTGAATCGTGGGGCCAGGGAAACATTCAGTACTTC
many	.	TRBJ2-5	TRBV7-9	CASSLGGPGKKETQYF	TGTGCCAGCAGCCTAGGGGGACCCGGGAAAAAAGAGACCCAGTACTTC
few	.	TRBJ2-3	TRBV20-1	CSARQGTDTQYF	TGCAGTGCTAGACAGGGGACAGATACGCAGTATTTT
.	.	TRBJ1-2	TRBV10-3	CAISERGSSYGYTF	TGTGCCATCAGTGAACGGGGCTCTAGCTATGGCTACACCTTC